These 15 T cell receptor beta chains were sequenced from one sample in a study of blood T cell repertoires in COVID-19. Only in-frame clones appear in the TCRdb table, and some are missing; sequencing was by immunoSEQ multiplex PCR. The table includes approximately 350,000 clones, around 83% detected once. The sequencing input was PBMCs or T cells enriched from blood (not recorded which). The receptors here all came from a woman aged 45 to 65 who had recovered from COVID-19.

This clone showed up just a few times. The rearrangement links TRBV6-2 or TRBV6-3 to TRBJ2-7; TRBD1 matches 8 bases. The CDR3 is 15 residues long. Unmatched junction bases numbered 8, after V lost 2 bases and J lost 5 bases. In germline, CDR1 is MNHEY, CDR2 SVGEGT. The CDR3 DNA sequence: TGTGCCAGCAGTTACGGAATGGGACAGGCGGACGAGCAGTACTTC. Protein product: CASSYGMGQADEQYF.

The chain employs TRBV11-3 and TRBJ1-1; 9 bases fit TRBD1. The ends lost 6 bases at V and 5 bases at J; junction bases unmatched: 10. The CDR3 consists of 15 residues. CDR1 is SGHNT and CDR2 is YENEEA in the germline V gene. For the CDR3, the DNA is TGTGCCAGCAGTCACAGGGGGACAGGGCAAACTGAAGCTTTCTTT. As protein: CASSHRGTGQTEAFF.

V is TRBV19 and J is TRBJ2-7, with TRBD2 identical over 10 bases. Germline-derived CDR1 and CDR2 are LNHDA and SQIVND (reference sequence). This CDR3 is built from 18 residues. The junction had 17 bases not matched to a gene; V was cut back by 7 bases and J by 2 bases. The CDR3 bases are TGTGCCAGTACCCCAACCCCCTCTAGCGGGAGAATTCCCTACGAGCAGTACTTC. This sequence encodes CASTPTPSSGRIPYEQYF. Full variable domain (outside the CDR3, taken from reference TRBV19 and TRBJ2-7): DGGITQSPKYLFRKEGQNVTLSCEQNLNHDAMYWYRQDPGQGLRLIYYSQIVNDFQKGDIAEGYSVSREKKESFPLTVTSAQKNPTAFYLCASTPTPSSGRIPYEQYFGPGTRLTVT.

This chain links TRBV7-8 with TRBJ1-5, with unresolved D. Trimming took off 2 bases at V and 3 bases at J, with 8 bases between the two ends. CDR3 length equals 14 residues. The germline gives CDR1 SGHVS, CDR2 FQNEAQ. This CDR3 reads CASSLSQANQPQHF. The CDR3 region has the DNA TGTGCCAGCAGCTTAAGCCAGGCCAATCAGCCCCAGCATTTT. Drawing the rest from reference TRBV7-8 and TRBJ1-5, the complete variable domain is GAGVSQSPRYKVAKRGQDVALRCDPISGHVSLFWYQQALGQGPEFLTYFQNEAQLDKSGLPSDRFFAERPEGSVSTLKIQRTQQEDSAVYLCASSLSQANQPQHFGDGTRLSIL.

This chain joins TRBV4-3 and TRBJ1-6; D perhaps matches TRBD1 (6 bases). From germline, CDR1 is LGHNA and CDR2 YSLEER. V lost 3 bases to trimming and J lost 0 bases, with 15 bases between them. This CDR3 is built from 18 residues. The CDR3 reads CASSQDPGDRSYNSPLHF. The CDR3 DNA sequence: TGCGCCAGCAGCCAGGATCCAGGGGACCGCTCCTATAATTCACCCCTCCACTTT.

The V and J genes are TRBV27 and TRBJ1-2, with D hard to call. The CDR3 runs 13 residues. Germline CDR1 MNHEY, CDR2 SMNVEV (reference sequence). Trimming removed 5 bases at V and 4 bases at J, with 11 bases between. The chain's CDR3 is CASSRGDFYGYTF. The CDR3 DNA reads TGTGCCAGCAGTCGCGGGGATTTCTATGGCTACACCTTC.

In nucleotides, the CDR3 is TGTGCCAGCAGTGACAGCAACAATCAGCCCCAGCATTTT. Its protein product is CASSDSNNQPQHF. The rearrangement joins TRBV12-3 or TRBV12-4 to TRBJ1-5; the D gene is possibly TRBD1 (5 bases). Deletions cut 5 bases from V and 3 bases from J, with 8 bases between. The CDR3 is made up of 13 amino acids.

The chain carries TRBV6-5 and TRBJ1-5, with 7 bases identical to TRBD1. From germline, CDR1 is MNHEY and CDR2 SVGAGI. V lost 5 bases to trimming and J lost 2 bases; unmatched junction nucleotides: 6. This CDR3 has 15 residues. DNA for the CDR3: TGTGCCAGCAGTCCGACAGGGTCGGGCAATCAGCCCCAGCATTTT. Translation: CASSPTGSGNQPQHF.

CDR3 loop: CASSQRDRDTEAFF. CDR3 nucleotides: TGTGCCAGCAGTCAAAGGGACAGGGACACTGAAGCTTTCTTT. The V and J genes are TRBV11-3 and TRBJ1-1; 9 bases are a match to TRBD1. The trim removed 6 bases at V and 3 bases at J, leaving 5 bases unmatched. The germline gives CDR1 SGHNT, CDR2 YENEEA. The CDR3 is 14 residues long.

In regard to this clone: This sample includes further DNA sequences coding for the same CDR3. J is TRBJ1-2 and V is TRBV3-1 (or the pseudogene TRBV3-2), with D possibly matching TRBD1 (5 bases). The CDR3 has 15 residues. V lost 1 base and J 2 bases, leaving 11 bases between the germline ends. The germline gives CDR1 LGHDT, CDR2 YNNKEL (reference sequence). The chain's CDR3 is CASSQAPGGNYGYTF. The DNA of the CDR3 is TGTGCCAGCAGCCAAGCTCCCGGGGGGAACTATGGCTACACCTTC.

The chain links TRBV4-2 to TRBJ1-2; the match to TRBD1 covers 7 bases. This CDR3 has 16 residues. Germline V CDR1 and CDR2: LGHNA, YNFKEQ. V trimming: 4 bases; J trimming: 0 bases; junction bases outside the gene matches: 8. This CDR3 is CASSRPDREANYGYTF. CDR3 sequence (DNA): TGTGCCAGCAGCCGGCCCGACAGGGAGGCTAACTATGGCTACACCTTC.

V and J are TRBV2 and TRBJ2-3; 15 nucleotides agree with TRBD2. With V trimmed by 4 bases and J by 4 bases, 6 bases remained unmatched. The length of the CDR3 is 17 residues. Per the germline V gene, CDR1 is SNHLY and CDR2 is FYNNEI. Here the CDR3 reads CASSGPGLAGGSDTQYF. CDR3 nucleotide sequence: TGTGCCAGCAGTGGGCCGGGACTAGCGGGGGGTTCAGATACGCAGTATTTT.

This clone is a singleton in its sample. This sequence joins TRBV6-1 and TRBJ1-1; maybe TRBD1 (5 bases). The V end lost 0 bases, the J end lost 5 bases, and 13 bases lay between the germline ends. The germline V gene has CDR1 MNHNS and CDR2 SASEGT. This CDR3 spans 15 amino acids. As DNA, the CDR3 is TGTGCCAGCAGTGAAGCGCAAGGGGCTCGGACTGAAGCTTTCTTT. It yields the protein CASSEAQGARTEAFF.

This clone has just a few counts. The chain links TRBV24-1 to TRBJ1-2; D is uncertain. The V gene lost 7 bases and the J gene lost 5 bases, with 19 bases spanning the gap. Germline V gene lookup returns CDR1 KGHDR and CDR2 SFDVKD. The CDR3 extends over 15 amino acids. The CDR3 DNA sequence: TGTGCCACCAGGCCCAGCGGAAGACATCGATATGGCTACACCTTC. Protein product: CATRPSGRHRYGYTF.

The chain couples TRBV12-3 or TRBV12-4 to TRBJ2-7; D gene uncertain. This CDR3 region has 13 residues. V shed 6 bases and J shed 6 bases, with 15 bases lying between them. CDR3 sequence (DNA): TGTGCCAGCAGGGCCCCCGCCCCTTCCGAGCAGTACTTC. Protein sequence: CASRAPAPSEQYF.